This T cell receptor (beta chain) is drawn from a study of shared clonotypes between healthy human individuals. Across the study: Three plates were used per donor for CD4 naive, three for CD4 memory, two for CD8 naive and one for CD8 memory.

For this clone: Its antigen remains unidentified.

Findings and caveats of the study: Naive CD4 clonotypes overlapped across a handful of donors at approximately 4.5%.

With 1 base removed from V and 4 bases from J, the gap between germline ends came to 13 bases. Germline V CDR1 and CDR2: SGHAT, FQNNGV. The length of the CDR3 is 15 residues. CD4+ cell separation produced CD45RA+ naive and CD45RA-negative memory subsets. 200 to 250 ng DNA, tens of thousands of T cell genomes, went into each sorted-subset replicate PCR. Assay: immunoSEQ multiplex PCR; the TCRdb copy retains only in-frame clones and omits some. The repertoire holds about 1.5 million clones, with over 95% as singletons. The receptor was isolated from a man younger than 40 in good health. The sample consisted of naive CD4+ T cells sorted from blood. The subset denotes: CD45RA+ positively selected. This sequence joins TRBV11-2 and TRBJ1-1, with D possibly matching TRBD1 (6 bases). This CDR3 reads CASSLGVRGGTEAFF. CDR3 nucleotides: TGTGCCAGCAGCTTAGGAGTCAGGGGAGGCACTGAAGCTTTCTTT. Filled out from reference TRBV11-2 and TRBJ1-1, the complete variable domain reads EAGVAQSPRYKIIEKRQSVAFWCNPISGHATLYWYQQILGQGPKLLIQFQNNGVVDDSQLPKDRFSAERLKGVDSTLKIQPAKLEDSAVYLCASSLGVRGGTEAFFGQGTRLTVV.